This TCR beta chain was identified in a study of cytomegalovirus exposure and HLA in healthy donors. As for the study in general: Of all 400 or so donors who were genotyped, 75% to 90% belonged to the Caucasian-associated ancestry cluster. Study-wide results and caveats: Further analysis, carried out later, found HLA-associated TCR beta chains more clonally expanded than equally common other chains.

Primers for the PCR totalled 60 Vbeta and 13 Jbeta. Libraries were prepared by immunoSEQ multiplex PCR; TCRdb keeps only in-frame clonotypes and omits some of them. The repertoire holds 150,000 to 200,000 clones, approximately 81% seen once, with 3.8% in the top ten. With regard to this clone: The target antigen is unknown.

The origin of this receptor is a middle-aged man in good health and CMV-seronegative. Sequenced: PBMCs.

The CDR3 coding sequence is TGCAGCGCGGGGGGTGGCGAGACCCAGTACTTC. This gives the protein CSAGGGETQYF. The V gene is TRBV29-1, the J gene TRBJ2-5; 7 positions agree with TRBD2. V gave up 7 bases and J gave up 5 bases; unmatched junction bases: 4. Germline CDR1 SQVTM, CDR2 ANQGSEA. The CDR3 is 11 amino acids.